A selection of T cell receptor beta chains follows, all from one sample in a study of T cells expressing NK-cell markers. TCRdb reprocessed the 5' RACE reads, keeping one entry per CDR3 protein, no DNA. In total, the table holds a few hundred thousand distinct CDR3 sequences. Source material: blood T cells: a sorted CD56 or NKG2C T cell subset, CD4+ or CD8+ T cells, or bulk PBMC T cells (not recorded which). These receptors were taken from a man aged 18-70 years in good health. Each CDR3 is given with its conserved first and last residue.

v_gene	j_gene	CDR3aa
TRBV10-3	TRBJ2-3	CAIGGKAGYTDTQYF
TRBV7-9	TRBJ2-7	CASSLAGGKRNEQYF
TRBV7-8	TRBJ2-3	CASSLLMGPGGTDTQYF
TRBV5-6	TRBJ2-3	CASSKQGAGDTQYF
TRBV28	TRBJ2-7	CASSLWSQDGGEQYF
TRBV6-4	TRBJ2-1	CASSRTSALYNEQFF
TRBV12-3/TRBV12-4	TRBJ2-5	CASRSGQPYQETQYF
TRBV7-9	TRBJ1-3	CASSLGSGSGNTIYF
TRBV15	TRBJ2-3	CATSSPYTLTGTDTQYF
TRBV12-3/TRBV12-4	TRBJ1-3	CASSFFQTTASGNTIYF
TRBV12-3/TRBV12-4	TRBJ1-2	CASSGAGAGYGYTF
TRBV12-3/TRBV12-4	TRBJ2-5	CASSLETGDFQETQYF
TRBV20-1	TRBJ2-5	CSARLSQETQYF
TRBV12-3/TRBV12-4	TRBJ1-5	CASTNSNQPQHF
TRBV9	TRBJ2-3	CASSLRGASTDTQYF
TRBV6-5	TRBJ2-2	CASSYEGISAGELFF
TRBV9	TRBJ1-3	CASTTPSGGNTIYF
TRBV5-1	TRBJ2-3	CASSLAIYRGTDTQYF
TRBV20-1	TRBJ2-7	CSAFSTSGSRWEQYF
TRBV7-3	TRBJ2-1	CASSLRPGNEQFF
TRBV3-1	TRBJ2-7	CASSRTGGTYGEQYF
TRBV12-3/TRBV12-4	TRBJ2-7	CASRLRTGPTYEQYF
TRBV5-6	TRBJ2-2	CASSFVTGGAGELFF
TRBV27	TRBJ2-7	CASSLRRDTSYEQYF
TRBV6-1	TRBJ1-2	CASRAGLGGYTF
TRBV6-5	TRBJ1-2	CASSYRSGGLNYGYTF
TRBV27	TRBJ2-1	CASSLAGGGRKQFF
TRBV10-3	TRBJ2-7	CAISESRQGSYEQYF
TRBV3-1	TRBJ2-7	CASSQGSTVEQYF
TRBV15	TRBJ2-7	CAVESGDRGYEQYF
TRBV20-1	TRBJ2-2	CSAIGRLAGGRTGELFF
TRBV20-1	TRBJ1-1	CSASGGDASNTEAFF
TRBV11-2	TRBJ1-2	CASSGRGQAVVWRYRTF
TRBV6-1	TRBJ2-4	CASSEVRFLAKNIQYF